Listed below are T cell receptor beta chains from one sample, sequenced in a study of vaccination and CD4 T cells after COVID-19. Each CDR3 protein gets one entry after TCRdb re-called the PCR reads with MiXCR. The table lists some 10,000 distinct CDR3 sequences, 45% of them singletons. Their recognized antigens are unknown. Material: cultured CD4+ T cells from blood, obtained after SARS-CoV-2 vaccination. The receptor source for this set is a human donor with COVID-19. The CDR3 runs from the conserved cysteine through the conserved F or W. D genes are given only for firm matches. Clone size is given for some rows only: seen once, a few or many times, or a class if the clone is expanded.

d_call	v_call	clone_size	j_call	cdr3_aa	cdr3_nt
-	TRBV7-8	-	TRBJ1-6	CASTPTLISYNSPLHF	TGTGCCAGCACCCCAACGCTGATCTCCTATAATTCACCCCTCCACTTT
-	TRBV6-2/TRBV6-3	few	TRBJ1-2	CASSNRDTYGYTF	TGTGCCAGCAGTAACCGGGACACCTATGGCTACACCTTC
TRBD2	TRBV7-2	-	TRBJ2-1	CASSRSGGAFNEQFF	TGTGCCAGCAGCAGAAGCGGGGGGGCCTTCAATGAGCAGTTCTTC
-	TRBV19	-	TRBJ2-3	CASSIDRGRSTDTQYF	TGTGCCAGTAGTATAGACCGGGGGAGAAGCACAGATACGCAGTATTTT
TRBD1	TRBV6-2/TRBV6-3	-	TRBJ2-1	CASRGGGQGVNEQFF	TGTGCCAGCAGAGGGGGGGGACAGGGGGTCAATGAGCAGTTCTTC
TRBD1	TRBV2	-	TRBJ1-1	CASSNLDRVGFWAFF	TGTGCCAGCAGCAACCTGGACAGGGTTGGGTTTTGGGCTTTCTTT
-	TRBV7-2	-	TRBJ2-7	CASSLFSYEQYF	TGTGCCAGCAGCTTATTCTCCTACGAGCAGTACTTC
TRBD1	TRBV20-1	-	TRBJ2-7	CSATDRGPYEQYF	TGCAGTGCCACGGACAGGGGCCCCTACGAGCAGTACTTC
-	TRBV2	-	TRBJ2-7	CASTPDTYEQYF	TGTGCCAGCACCCCGGACACATACGAGCAGTACTTC
-	TRBV24-1	-	TRBJ2-3	CATSDVPTDTQYF	TGTGCCACCAGTGATGTGCCCACAGATACGCAGTATTTT
-	TRBV30	-	TRBJ2-2	CAWQALDTGGLFF	TGTGCCTGGCAAGCCCTGGACACCGGGGGGCTGTTTTTT
-	TRBV21-1	-	TRBJ2-7	CAGQTGTEDSYEQYF	TGTGCCGGCCAGACAGGCACCGAGGATAGCTACGAGCAGTACTTC
-	TRBV20-1	few	TRBJ2-2	CSARGDRGRAGELFF	TGCAGTGCTAGGGGGGACCGGGGTCGAGCCGGGGAGCTGTTTTTT
TRBD1	TRBV6-2/TRBV6-3	-	TRBJ2-7	CASTIGQGVYEQYF	TGTGCCAGCACAATCGGACAGGGGGTGTACGAGCAGTACTTC
TRBD1	TRBV6-5	-	TRBJ2-7	CASSSRDRGSREQYF	TGTGCCAGCAGTTCCAGGGACAGGGGATCCCGGGAGCAGTACTTC
-	TRBV6-4	-	TRBJ1-1	CASSVSQQTEAFF	TGTGCCAGCAGTGTCTCACAGCAGACTGAAGCTTTCTTT
TRBD1	TRBV6-5	few	TRBJ2-7	CASSYSGTGWDEQYF	TGTGCCAGCAGTTACTCGGGGACAGGGTGGGACGAGCAGTACTTC
-	TRBV6-5	medium-sized	TRBJ1-1	CASSYSSTEAFF	TGTGCCAGCAGTTACTCGAGCACTGAAGCTTTCTTT
-	TRBV9	-	TRBJ1-5	CASSVGAGGGGQPQHF	TGTGCCAGCAGCGTAGGGGCAGGAGGAGGAGGTCAGCCCCAGCATTTT
-	TRBV11-1	few	TRBJ2-3	CASSPRRLSTDTQYF	TGTGCCAGCAGCCCCCGACGGCTTAGCACAGATACGCAGTATTTT